The 12 T cell receptor beta chains reported below all come from one sample, sequenced in a study of blood T cell repertoires in COVID-19. Clones were read by immunoSEQ multiplex PCR, and TCRdb kept only the in-frame ones, dropping some. Of some 170,000 clones in the sample, 80% to 90% were seen once. The sample consisted of peripheral blood. These receptors were taken from a woman older than 75 with acute or convalescent COVID-19.

V and J are TRBV7-9 and TRBJ1-1; 8 bases are shared with TRBD1. Per germline, CDR1 SEHNR and CDR2 FQNEAQ (reference sequence). CDR3 length: 15 residues. V gave up 4 bases and J gave up 1 base; unmatched junction bases: 5. CDR3 sequence reads: CASSSPDRGNTEAFF. CDR3 coding DNA: TGTGCCAGCAGCTCCCCCGACAGGGGGAACACTGAAGCTTTCTTT.

The chain has TRBV5-5 and TRBJ2-7; a possible D gene is TRBD1 (6 bases). The germline gives CDR1 SGHKS, CDR2 YYEKEE (reference sequence). Trimming pared 1 base from V and 1 base from J, leaving 12 bases between. CDR3 size: 15 residues. Here the CDR3 reads CASSLLRQESYEQYF. In nucleotides, the CDR3 is TGTGCCAGCAGCTTGCTGAGACAGGAGTCCTACGAGCAGTACTTC.

This chain connects TRBV5-5 to TRBJ2-5; weak D call: TRBD1 (6 bases). V was cut by 5 bases and J by 2 bases, with 19 bases left in between. This CDR3 is 16 amino acids long. CDR1 and CDR2 (germline): SGHKS, YYEKEE (reference sequence). CDR3 nucleotides: TGTGCCAGCAGGAGAAACGGACAGTTAGATCAAGAGACCCAGTACTTC. Protein sequence: CASRRNGQLDQETQYF. The full variable domain, its missing parts supplied by reference TRBV5-5 and TRBJ2-5, is DAGVTQSPTHLIKTRGQQVTLRCSPISGHKSVSWYQQVLGQGPQFIFQYYEKEERGRGNFPDRFSARQFPNYSSELNVNALLLGDSALYLCASRRNGQLDQETQYFGPGTRLLVL.

This chain joins TRBV3-1 (or the pseudogene TRBV3-2) and TRBJ1-3; D remains ambiguous. The CDR3 extends over 15 amino acids. Germline loops: CDR1 LGHDT, CDR2 YNNKEL (reference sequence). The ends were cut back, 4 bases at V and 4 bases at J, with 14 bases in the middle. CDR3 DNA: TGTGCCAGCAGCCTCCGAGGCGTTTCGGGAAACACCATATATTTT. This codes for CASSLRGVSGNTIYF.

This chain connects TRBV4-3 to TRBJ2-6, with no clear D. V shed 1 base and J shed 0 bases, with 4 bases lying between them. The CDR3 is 15 amino acids. The germline V gene encodes CDR1 LGHNA and CDR2 YSLEER. The CDR3 coding sequence is TGCGCCAGCAGCCAAGTCCTCTCTGGGGCCAACGTCCTGACTTTC. Amino acids: CASSQVLSGANVLTF.

The rearrangement links TRBV7-9 to TRBJ1-2; 11 nucleotides agree with TRBD1. The CDR3 is 16 amino acids. Trimming cost V 3 bases and J 4 bases; bases outside gene matches: 7. From germline, CDR1 is SEHNR and CDR2 FQNEAQ (reference sequence). The CDR3 reads CASSFRGQGEFYGYTF. Written as DNA, the CDR3 is TGTGCCAGCAGCTTCAGGGGACAGGGGGAATTCTATGGCTACACCTTC.

The V and J genes are TRBV5-4 and TRBJ2-2; a possible D gene is TRBD1 (5 bases). V dropped 5 bases and J dropped 8 bases, with 16 bases sitting between them. The CDR3 runs 14 residues. Germline CDR1 SGHNT, CDR2 YYREEE (reference sequence). The CDR3 region has the DNA TGTGCCAGCAGGCAAATCCAGACAGATGGGGAGCTGTTTTTT. This encodes CASRQIQTDGELFF.

This clone was counted between two and nine times. V usage is TRBV19 and J usage is TRBJ2-5; D is uncertain. Germline CDR1 and CDR2: LNHDA and SQIVND (reference sequence). This CDR3 region has 16 residues. Deletions cut 5 bases from V and 5 bases from J, with 21 bases between. The CDR3 loop is CASSPAGVGLRETQYF. Here the CDR3 DNA reads TGTGCCAGTAGTCCCGCAGGCGTTGGGCTCCGGGAGACCCAGTACTTC. Together with reference TRBV19 and TRBJ2-5, the CDR3 gives the full variable domain: DGGITQSPKYLFRKEGQNVTLSCEQNLNHDAMYWYRQDPGQGLRLIYYSQIVNDFQKGDIAEGYSVSREKKESFPLTVTSAQKNPTAFYLCASSPAGVGLRETQYFGPGTRLLVL.

V usage is TRBV12-3 or TRBV12-4 and J usage is TRBJ1-2; 7 nucleotides align to TRBD1. V shed 7 bases, J shed 3 bases, and the junction held 5 bases outside the gene matches. This CDR3 comprises 13 residues. CDR3 region: CASKSTGDYGYTF. The CDR3 DNA is TGTGCCAGCAAGTCAACAGGGGACTATGGCTACACCTTC.

The chain recombines TRBV6-5 with TRBJ1-1; 7 bases are a match to TRBD1. CDR1 and CDR2 (germline): MNHEY, SVGAGI. This CDR3 contains 13 residues. Trimming at V came to 8 bases and at J to 6 bases, leaving 9 bases not matched to a gene. CDR3 DNA: TGTGCCAGCCATATTCCAGGGGGAGCTGAAGCTTTCTTT. It codes for CASHIPGGAEAFF.

V is TRBV6-6 and J is TRBJ1-4; D ambiguous. V was trimmed by 4 bases and J by 8 bases, leaving 14 bases between them. Germline values: CDR1 MNHNY, CDR2 SVGAGI (reference sequence). CDR3 length: 14 amino acids. The DNA of the CDR3 is TGTGCCAGCAGTTTTCCGGGCGGAGGAGAAAAACTGTTTTTT. Its protein product is CASSFPGGGEKLFF.

The chain has TRBV18 and TRBJ2-5; 11 nucleotides match TRBD2. CDR3 size: 16 residues. Germline trimming cut 1 base from V and 2 bases from J; bases unmatched to any gene: 3. Germline loops: CDR1 KGHSH, CDR2 LQKENI. The CDR3 here is CASSPRLAGGQETQYF. DNA of the CDR3: TGTGCCAGCTCACCACGTCTAGCGGGGGGACAAGAGACCCAGTACTTC. The full variable domain, in which reference TRBV18 and TRBJ2-5 provide the parts outside the CDR3, is NAGVMQNPRHLVRRRGQEARLRCSPMKGHSHVYWYRQLPEEGLKFMVYLQKENIIDESGMPKERFSAEFPKEGPSILRIQQVVRGDSAAYFCASSPRLAGGQETQYFGPGTRLLVL.